The 21 T cell receptor beta chains listed next were all sequenced from one sample in a study of shared clonotypes between healthy human individuals. Profiled with immunoSEQ multiplex PCR; TCRdb holds only in-frame clones, not every one. The profile shows 2 million to 3 million clones, roughly 93% of them singletons. Sequences were obtained from naive CD4+ T cells from PBMCs. Subset: CD45RA+ positively selected. The receptors here all came from a man between 18 and 35 years old in good health. Some clones in this sample may be carry-over from other donors' samples.

This clone came up once. V is TRBV5-1 and J is TRBJ2-1; 11 bases are shared with TRBD2. Germline assignment: CDR1 SGHRS and CDR2 YFSETQ. J was trimmed by 5 bases and V by 2 bases; bases with no gene match: 3. CDR3 length: 15 amino acids. The CDR3 loop reads CASSFLTSGDNEQFF. CDR3 coding DNA: TGCGCCAGCAGCTTCCTGACTAGCGGGGACAATGAGCAGTTCTTC.

The chain's CDR3 is CSAKQNNEQFF. In nucleotides, the CDR3 is TGCAGTGCCAAACAGAACAATGAGCAGTTCTTC. This chain connects TRBV20-1 to TRBJ2-1; D remains ambiguous. Per the germline V gene, CDR1 is DFQATT and CDR2 is SNEGSKA (reference sequence). The V end was cut by 6 bases, the J end by 5 bases, with 8 bases between. This CDR3 is built from 11 residues.

The gene calls are TRBV10-2 and TRBJ1-5; a weak D match, TRBD1 (6 bases). The CDR3 is made up of 15 amino acids. Looked up from germline, CDR1 is WSHSY and CDR2 is SAAADI. Trimming cost V 7 bases and J 5 bases, with 18 bases left between them. The chain's CDR3 is CASTDVVGGYQPQHF. For the CDR3, the DNA is TGCGCCAGCACCGATGTGGTGGGGGGCTATCAGCCCCAGCATTTT.

The V gene is TRBV11-2, the J gene TRBJ1-3, with 7 nucleotides matching TRBD1. Germline values: CDR1 SGHAT, CDR2 FQNNGV. CDR3 length equals 17 residues. The junction had 12 bases not matched to a gene; V was cut back by 5 bases and J by 2 bases. CDR3 protein: CASSRLLDRAAGNTIYF. Written as DNA, the CDR3 is TGTGCCAGCAGCCGACTCCTCGACAGGGCTGCTGGAAACACCATATATTTT.

This chain links TRBV7-3 with TRBJ2-1; 12 bases align to TRBD2. The junction had 3 bases not matched to a gene; V was cut back by 1 base and J by 8 bases. The CDR3 has 15 residues. The germline V gene encodes CDR1 SGHTA and CDR2 FQGTGA. The CDR3 loop is CASSLRLAGVDEQFF. In DNA, the CDR3 is TGTGCCAGCAGCTTAAGACTAGCGGGAGTCGATGAGCAGTTCTTC.

J is TRBJ2-1 and V is TRBV6-1; 7 positions match TRBD2. The CDR3 has 16 residues. The trim removed 3 bases at V and 2 bases at J, leaving 7 bases unmatched. Germline assignment: CDR1 MNHNS and CDR2 SASEGT. The CDR3 DNA reads as TGTGCCAGCAGTGATTGGGCGGGAGTCCCCTACAATGAGCAGTTCTTC. It encodes CASSDWAGVPYNEQFF.

This sequence joins TRBV11-3 and TRBJ2-2; 10 bases line up with TRBD2. Per the germline V gene, CDR1 is SGHNT and CDR2 is YENEEA. CDR3 length: 16 residues. Germline trimming cut 1 base from V and 7 bases from J; bases unmatched to any gene: 6. The CDR3 nucleotides read TGTGCCAGCAGCTTAGGCCTAGCGGGGGCATTCGGGGAGCTGTTTTTT. Protein: CASSLGLAGAFGELFF.

The gene calls are TRBV12-5 and TRBJ2-5; 10 positions match TRBD1. The germline V gene has CDR1 LGHNT and CDR2 FRNRAP. V lost 6 bases to trimming and J lost 6 bases; unmatched junction nucleotides: 1. The CDR3 runs 12 residues. Here the CDR3 reads CASGDRGKTQYF. The CDR3 region has the DNA TGTGCTAGTGGGGACAGGGGGAAGACCCAGTACTTC.

V gene TRBV7-8 combines with J gene TRBJ2-7; no clear D. Per germline, CDR1 SGHVS and CDR2 FQNEAQ. CDR3 size: 12 residues. Trimming shortened V by 1 base and J by 5 bases, and 6 bases separated the two germline ends. The CDR3 DNA reads TGTGCCAGCAGCTTAGGGCTCCACGAGCAGTACTTC. Protein: CASSLGLHEQYF.

The chain recombines TRBV5-4 with TRBJ1-3; 7 nucleotides align to TRBD1. Germline V lookup: CDR1 SGHNT, CDR2 YYREEE (reference sequence). V was clipped by 0 bases and J by 0 bases; unmatched bases: 9. The CDR3 loop spans 18 amino acids. This CDR3 reads CASSLAAGDSSSGNTIYF. CDR3 DNA: TGTGCCAGCAGCTTGGCTGCAGGGGACAGCTCCTCTGGAAACACCATATATTTT.

In this sample, this clone turned up a few times. The sample has other DNA sequences that encode this CDR3 too. V usage is TRBV5-1 and J usage is TRBJ1-1, with 7 bases lining up with TRBD1. Per the germline V gene, CDR1 is SGHRS and CDR2 is YFSETQ. Trimming removed 4 bases from V and 0 bases from J; junction bases left unmatched: 3. This CDR3 comprises 14 residues. The CDR3: CASSLGQVNTEAFF. For the CDR3, the DNA is TGCGCCAGCAGCCTTGGACAGGTGAACACTGAAGCTTTCTTT.

J is TRBJ2-6 and V is TRBV6-5, with a tentative D call TRBD1 (5 bases). V was pared by 9 bases and J by 0 bases, with 12 bases between. The CDR3 contains 15 residues. In germline, CDR1 is MNHEY, CDR2 SVGAGI. DNA of the CDR3: TGTGCCAGTTGTAGGGGCATCTCTGGGGCCAACGTCCTGACTTTC. Amino acids: CASCRGISGANVLTF.

The chain has TRBV27 and TRBJ2-7; 9 nucleotides line up with TRBD2. Unmatched junction bases numbered 15, after V lost 5 bases and J lost 7 bases. Germline V gives CDR1 MNHEY, CDR2 SMNVEV (reference sequence). This CDR3 has 16 residues. This CDR3 is CASSPLSGRTHEEQYF. CDR3 sequence (DNA): TGTGCCAGCAGTCCTTTAAGCGGGAGGACCCACGAAGAGCAGTACTTC.

The chain combines TRBV18 with TRBJ1-5, with 8 bases aligning to TRBD1. Germline-derived CDR1 and CDR2 are KGHSH and LQKENI. Losses at the gene ends were 2 bases for V and 5 bases for J; bases not matched to a gene: 2. The CDR3 is made up of 14 amino acids. CDR3 bases: TGTGCCAGCTCACCAATGGACAGGGATCAGCCCCAGCATTTT. Its protein product is CASSPMDRDQPQHF. Combining the CDR3 with reference TRBV18 and TRBJ1-5 gives the whole variable domain NAGVMQNPRHLVRRRGQEARLRCSPMKGHSHVYWYRQLPEEGLKFMVYLQKENIIDESGMPKERFSAEFPKEGPSILRIQQVVRGDSAAYFCASSPMDRDQPQHFGDGTRLSIL.

Notes on this clone: The same CDR3 is also encoded by other DNA sequences in this sample. CDR3 in amino acids: CASSADGSYNEQFF. CDR3 DNA: TGTGCCAGCAGCGCAGACGGGTCCTACAATGAGCAGTTCTTC. This sequence joins TRBV9 and TRBJ2-1; no clear D gene. Germline CDR1 and CDR2: SGDLS and YYNGEE. The germline V and J ends were trimmed by 3 bases and 1 base, with 8 bases remaining between them. This CDR3 region has 14 residues.

The rearrangement uses TRBV5-8 and TRBJ2-1; no reliable D call. V shed 2 bases and J shed 0 bases, with 9 bases lying between them. CDR3 length: 15 amino acids. Germline V gene sequence: CDR1 SGHTS, CDR2 YDEGEE. CDR3: CASSLGESSYNEQFF. The CDR3 nucleotides read TGTGCCAGCAGCTTAGGCGAAAGCTCCTACAATGAGCAGTTCTTC.

The V gene is TRBV6-1, the J gene TRBJ2-7; D ambiguous. CDR1 MNHNS and CDR2 SASEGT come from the germline V gene. The CDR3 length is 14 residues. Trimming cost V 0 bases and J 4 bases, with 10 bases left between them. Here the CDR3 reads CASSEALGVYEQYF. The CDR3, as DNA: TGTGCCAGCAGTGAAGCCTTAGGCGTATACGAGCAGTACTTC.

This chain links TRBV7-7 with TRBJ2-3; TRBD2 aligns across 12 bases. Per the germline V gene, CDR1 is SSHAT and CDR2 is FNYEAQ (reference sequence). Unmatched junction bases numbered 4, after V lost 5 bases and J lost 4 bases. This CDR3 comprises 15 residues. The CDR3 DNA reads as TGTGCCAGCAGCGGCGGGACTAGCGGGTCAGATACGCAGTATTTT. Translation: CASSGGTSGSDTQYF. Together with reference TRBV7-7 and TRBJ2-3, the CDR3 gives the full variable domain: GAGVSQSPRYKVTKRGQDVTLRCDPISSHATLYWYQQALGQGPEFLTYFNYEAQPDKSGLPSDRFSAERPEGSISTLTIQRTEQRDSAMYRCASSGGTSGSDTQYFGPGTRLTVL.

The chain is built from TRBV6-5 and TRBJ1-5; no firm D call. The germline V gene has CDR1 MNHEY and CDR2 SVGAGI. The CDR3 is 15 amino acids. The V gene lost 2 bases and the J gene lost 0 bases, with 8 bases spanning the gap. Here the CDR3 reads CASSYGGSSNQPQHF. Here the CDR3 DNA reads TGTGCCAGCAGTTACGGCGGATCTAGCAATCAGCCCCAGCATTTT.

The chain has TRBV11-2 and TRBJ2-7, with 12 bases aligning to TRBD2. Per the germline V gene, CDR1 is SGHAT and CDR2 is FQNNGV. Trimming took 5 bases from V and 7 from J; bases not matched to a gene: 9. The CDR3 extends over 15 amino acids. CDR3 protein: CASSGASGRAREQYF. The DNA for the CDR3 is TGTGCCAGCAGCGGTGCTAGCGGGAGGGCTCGAGAGCAGTACTTC. Together with reference TRBV11-2 and TRBJ2-7, the CDR3 gives the full variable domain: EAGVAQSPRYKIIEKRQSVAFWCNPISGHATLYWYQQILGQGPKLLIQFQNNGVVDDSQLPKDRFSAERLKGVDSTLKIQPAKLEDSAVYLCASSGASGRAREQYFGPGTRLTVT.

The rearrangement uses TRBV9 and TRBJ1-1; TRBD1 matches 8 bases. The CDR3 totals 13 residues. The germline CDR1 and CDR2 sequences are SGDLS and YYNGEE. With 2 bases clipped from V and 5 bases from J, the junction kept 2 bases outside the gene matches. The DNA for the CDR3 is TGTGCCAGCAGCGTTTGGACAGGGACTGAAGCTTTCTTT. It translates to CASSVWTGTEAFF.